The rows below give T cell receptor beta chains drawn from one sample of a study of blood T cell repertoires in COVID-19. Clones were read by immunoSEQ multiplex PCR, and TCRdb kept only the in-frame ones, dropping some. The sample records approximately 200,000 clones, around 94% being singletons. The sequenced material came from peripheral blood. The receptors here all came from a man aged 30 to 39 with COVID-19, enrolled during active disease. Both conserved end residues are part of each CDR3. D genes are given only for firm matches. Not all rows give a size; the values are once, few, many and, for expanded clones, a class.

TRBV5-1,TRBD2,TRBJ2-5,-,TGCGCCAGCGCCGTACCAGCTGGGACTAGCGGGGCCGCAGAGACCCAGTACTTC,CASAVPAGTSGAAETQYF
TRBV24-1,TRBD2,TRBJ2-3,-,TGTGCCACCAGTGAACCGGGACTAGCGGGAGATACGCAGTATTTT,CATSEPGLAGDTQYF
TRBV5-1,-,TRBJ2-5,-,TGCGCCAGCAAGCTCGGGGAGGAGGAGACCCAGTACTTC,CASKLGEEETQYF
TRBV6-5,-,TRBJ1-1,-,TGTGCCAGCAGTTACTCGGCAGGGCCCACTGAAGCTTTCTTT,CASSYSAGPTEAFF
TRBV29-1,TRBD1,TRBJ1-2,few,TGCAGCGTTGAAGCGGTGGGGACAGTTGGGGGCTACACCTTC,CSVEAVGTVGGYTF
TRBV9,TRBD1,TRBJ1-3,-,TGTGCCAGCAGCCCGACTGGACAGGCCCTATCTGGAAACACCATATATTTT,CASSPTGQALSGNTIYF
TRBV6-5,-,TRBJ1-2,once,TGTGCCAGCAGCAGGTCAAACTACACCTTC,CASSRSNYTF
TRBV7-7,TRBD1,TRBJ1-2,-,TGTGCCAGCAGCTCACAGGGGTTTTGGGGCTACACCTTC,CASSSQGFWGYTF
TRBV6-5,-,TRBJ2-1,-,TGTGCCAGCAGTTACGTACAGGCGGCCTACAATGAGCAGTTCTTC,CASSYVQAAYNEQFF
TRBV12-5,TRBD1,TRBJ1-1,-,TGTGCTAGTGGACCGGACAGGGTCACTGAAGCTTTCTTT,CASGPDRVTEAFF
TRBV19,TRBD1,TRBJ2-5,-,TGTGCCAGCAGTGACCTGACAGGGGATGCGACCCAGTACTTC,CASSDLTGDATQYF
TRBV9,-,TRBJ2-7,-,TGTGCCAGCAGCGTCGACTTGGGTCCCAACTACGAGCAGTACTTC,CASSVDLGPNYEQYF
TRBV10-1,TRBD1,TRBJ1-2,-,TGCGCCAGCACCGGACAGGGGTTCTATGGCTACACCTTC,CASTGQGFYGYTF
TRBV5-4,TRBD2,TRBJ2-5,-,TGTGCCAGCAGCCCGAGACTAGCGGGGGGAGAAGAGACCCAGTACTTC,CASSPRLAGGEETQYF
TRBV19,-,TRBJ2-3,-,TGTGCCAGTAGTTCAGGACACGGCACAGATACGCAGTATTTT,CASSSGHGTDTQYF
TRBV11-2,TRBD1,TRBJ1-2,-,TGTGCCAGCAGCTCCCACCTAGAAATAAGACAGGGGAATGGCTACACCTTC,CASSSHLEIRQGNGYTF
TRBV10-1,-,TRBJ1-1,-,TGCGCCAGCAGTGAGTCGGGGCGGGGAGCTTTCTTT,CASSESGRGAFF
TRBV5-1,TRBD1,TRBJ1-2,-,TGCGCCAGCAGCTTGGAGGGACAGGGGGATGGCTACACCTTC,CASSLEGQGDGYTF
TRBV9,-,TRBJ1-1,-,TGTGCCAGCAGCGTAGAGGGGGACAACACTGAAGCTTTCTTT,CASSVEGDNTEAFF
TRBV5-4,-,TRBJ1-1,-,TGTGCCAGCAGCGTTGGTGGCCGTGCGGAGGCTTTCTTT,CASSVGGRAEAFF